Described below is a single T cell receptor (beta chain) sequence and its context. The TCRbeta library was prepared with unique molecular identifiers. TCRdb re-derived calls from the PCR reads in MiXCR, one entry per CDR3 protein. Here the sample spans about 610,000 distinct CDR3 sequences, about 11% being singletons. The sample is drawn from a study of T-cell reconstitution after alpha-beta-depleted transplantation in children. CDR1 and CDR2 from the germline V gene are SGHVS and FQNEAQ. The CDR3 runs 16 residues. Between the trimmed V and J ends, which lost 3 bases and 0 bases, there was a span of 12 bases.

This receptor was identified in a human donor who donated a stem cell graft to a child with acute myeloid leukemia. J is TRBJ1-5 and V is TRBV7-8, with no clear D. The specimen was PBMCs from the stem cell graft donor, collected from the stem cell graft. In DNA, the CDR3 is TGTGCCAGCAGCTTCGAAACACCTTATAGCAATCAGCCCCAGCATTTT. Its translation is CASSFETPYSNQPQHF.